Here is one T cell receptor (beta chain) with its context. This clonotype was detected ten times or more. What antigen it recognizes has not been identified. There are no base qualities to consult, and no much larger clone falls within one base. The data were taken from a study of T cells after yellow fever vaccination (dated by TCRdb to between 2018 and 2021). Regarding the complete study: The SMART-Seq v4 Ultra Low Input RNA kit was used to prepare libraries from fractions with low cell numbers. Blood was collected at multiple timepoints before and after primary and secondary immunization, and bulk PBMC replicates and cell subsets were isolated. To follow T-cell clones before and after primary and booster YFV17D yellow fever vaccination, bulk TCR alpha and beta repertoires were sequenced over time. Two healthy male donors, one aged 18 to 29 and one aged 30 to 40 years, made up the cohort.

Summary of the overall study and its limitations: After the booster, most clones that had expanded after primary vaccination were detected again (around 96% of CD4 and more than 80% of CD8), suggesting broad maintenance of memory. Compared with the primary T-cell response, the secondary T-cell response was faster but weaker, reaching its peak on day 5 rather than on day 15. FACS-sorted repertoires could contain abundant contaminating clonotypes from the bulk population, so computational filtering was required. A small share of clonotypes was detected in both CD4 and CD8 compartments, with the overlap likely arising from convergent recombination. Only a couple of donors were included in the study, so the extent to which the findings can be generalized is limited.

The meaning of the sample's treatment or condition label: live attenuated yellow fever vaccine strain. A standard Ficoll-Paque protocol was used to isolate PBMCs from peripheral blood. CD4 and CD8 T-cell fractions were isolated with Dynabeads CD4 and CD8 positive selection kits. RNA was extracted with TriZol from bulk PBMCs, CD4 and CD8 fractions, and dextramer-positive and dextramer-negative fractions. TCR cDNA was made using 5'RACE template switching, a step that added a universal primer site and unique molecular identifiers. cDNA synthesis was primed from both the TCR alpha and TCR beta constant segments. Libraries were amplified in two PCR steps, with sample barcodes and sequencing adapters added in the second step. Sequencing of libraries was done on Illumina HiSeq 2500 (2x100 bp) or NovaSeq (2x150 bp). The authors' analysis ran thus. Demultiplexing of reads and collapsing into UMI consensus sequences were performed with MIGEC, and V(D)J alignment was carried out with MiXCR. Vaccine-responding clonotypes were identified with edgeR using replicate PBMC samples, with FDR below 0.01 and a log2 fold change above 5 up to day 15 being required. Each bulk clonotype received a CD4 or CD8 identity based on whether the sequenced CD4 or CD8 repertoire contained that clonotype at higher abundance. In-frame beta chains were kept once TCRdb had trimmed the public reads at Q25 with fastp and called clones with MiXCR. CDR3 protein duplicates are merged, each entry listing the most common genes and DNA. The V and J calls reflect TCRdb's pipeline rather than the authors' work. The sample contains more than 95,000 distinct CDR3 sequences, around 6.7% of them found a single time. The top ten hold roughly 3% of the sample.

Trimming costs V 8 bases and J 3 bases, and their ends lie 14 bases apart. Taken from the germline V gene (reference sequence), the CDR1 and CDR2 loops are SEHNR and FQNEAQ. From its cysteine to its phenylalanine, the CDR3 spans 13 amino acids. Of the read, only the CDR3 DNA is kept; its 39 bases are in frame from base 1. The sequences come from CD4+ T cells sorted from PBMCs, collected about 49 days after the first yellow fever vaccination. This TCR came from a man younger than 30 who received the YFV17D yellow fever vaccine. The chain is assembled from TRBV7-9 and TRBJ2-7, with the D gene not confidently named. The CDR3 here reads CASGTPGSYEQYF. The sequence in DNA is TGTGCCAGCGGAACCCCGGGCAGCTACGAGCAGTACTTC.